A single sample is the source of the 27 T cell receptor beta chains below, sequenced in a study of regulatory T cells in long-lasting Graves disease. HTBI primers from iRepertoire and Arm-PCR of CDR3 regions yielded the TCR beta libraries. TCRdb re-analysed the multiplex PCR reads in MiXCR, keeping a single row per CDR3 protein. The data hold roughly 490,000 distinct CDR3 sequences, with 20% to 25% observed a single time. Time point meaning: persistent/refractory GD, antithyroid drugs over 5 years with positive TRAb. Isolated PBMC RNA provided the starting material for the TCR library. The sequenced sample was peripheral blood mononuclear cells (PBMCs), obtained when the disease was refractory, from a patient treated with antithyroid drugs. The source is a female donor with Graves disease.

This clonotype showed up just a few times. The chain uses TRBV19 and TRBJ1-5; TRBD1 matches 8 bases. CDR3 length: 14 residues. The germline V gene encodes CDR1 LNHDA and CDR2 SQIVND (reference sequence). V shed 8 bases, J shed 1 base, and the junction held 4 bases outside the gene matches. The CDR3 spells CASETGGSNQPQHF. The CDR3 region has the DNA TGTGCCAGTGAAACAGGGGGAAGCAATCAGCCCCAGCATTTT.

This clonotype has at least ten counts. The chain is built from TRBV28 and TRBJ2-7, with D hard to call. The CDR3 has 13 residues. Deletions cut 4 bases from V and 7 bases from J, with 14 bases between. Germline V lookup: CDR1 MDHEN, CDR2 SYDVKM. Written as DNA, the CDR3 is TGTGCCAGCAGTTGGCAGCAATTACGAGAGCAGTACTTC. Protein sequence: CASSWQQLREQYF.

This clonotype was seen a handful of times. V is TRBV5-1 and J is TRBJ2-7; maybe TRBD2 (6 bases). Germline CDR1 is SGHRS and CDR2 is YFSETQ. The CDR3 sequence is 14 residues long. V gave up 1 base and J gave up 0 bases, with 8 bases separating them. The CDR3 DNA follows: TGCGCCAGCAGCTTGAGGGAGGTCTCCTACGAGCAGTACTTC. It is translated as CASSLREVSYEQYF.

The rearrangement uses TRBV29-1 and TRBJ1-1, with D perhaps matching TRBD1 (6 bases). The V end was cut by 6 bases, the J end by 3 bases, with 14 bases between. CDR3 size: 13 residues. Germline values: CDR1 SQVTM, CDR2 ANQGSEA. DNA for the CDR3: TGCAGCGTCCAAACGCAGGGGCACACTGAAGCTTTCTTT. Residues: CSVQTQGHTEAFF.

In this sample, this clonotype turned up many times. The chain uses TRBV6-1 and TRBJ1-2, with a weak D call TRBD1 (6 bases). Trimming cost V 6 bases and J 4 bases, with 15 bases left between them. Germline V gene sequence: CDR1 MNHNS, CDR2 SASEGT. The CDR3 has 14 residues. The CDR3 is CASSPGPGAYGYTF. In DNA form, the CDR3 reads TGTGCCAGCAGCCCAGGGCCAGGGGCCTATGGCTACACCTTC.

The table lists this clonotype with a few counts. V and J are TRBV9 and TRBJ1-3; D call uncertain. CDR3 length: 15 residues. Per germline, CDR1 SGDLS and CDR2 YYNGEE. Trimming stripped 1 base from V and 2 bases from J, with 10 bases between. CDR3 DNA: TGTGCCAGCAGCGTATCTTCGTCCCCTGGAAACACCATATATTTT. The encoded protein is CASSVSSSPGNTIYF.

To note about this clonotype: The junction shows a germline mismatch at one end, possibly a read error. This chain connects TRBV2 to TRBJ2-2, with D unresolved. The CDR3 is 14 amino acids. CDR1 and CDR2 from the germline V gene are SNHLY and FYNNEI. The CDR3 DNA sequence: TGTACCAGTCGACGGGTCAGCAACACCGGGGAGCTGTTTTTT. Amino acid sequence: CTSRRVSNTGELFF. Supplemented by reference TRBV2 and TRBJ2-2, the full variable domain reads EPEVTQTPSHQVTQMGQEVILRCVPISNHLYFYWYRQILGQKVEFLVSFYNNEISEKSEIFDDQFSVERPDGSNFTLKIRSTKLEDSAMYFCTSRRVSNTGELFFGEGSRLTVL.

Many counts were recorded for this clonotype. The V and J genes are TRBV29-1 and TRBJ1-2; TRBD1 matches 7 bases. CDR1 is SQVTM and CDR2 is ANQGSEA in the germline V gene. The trim removed 7 bases at V and 2 bases at J, leaving 13 bases unmatched. This CDR3 spans 15 amino acids. The CDR3 sequence: CSAYAGGEKNYGYTF. The DNA of the CDR3 is TGCAGCGCCTATGCAGGGGGAGAAAAGAACTATGGCTACACCTTC.

CDR3 residues: CASSTRTNYGYTF. The CDR3 DNA sequence: TGTGCCAGCAGCACCCGGACTAACTATGGCTACACCTTC. This chain connects TRBV3-1 to TRBJ1-2; D unclear. From germline, CDR1 is LGHDT and CDR2 YNNKEL (reference sequence). The CDR3 runs to 13 residues. V lost 5 bases to trimming and J lost 0 bases, with 7 bases between them.

CDR3 protein: CASRGELAGSLFF. For the CDR3, the DNA is TGTGCCAGCAGGGGAGAACTAGCGGGGTCTTTGTTCTTC. The V call is TRBV28, the J call TRBJ2-1, with 10 bases aligning to TRBD2. The CDR3 loop spans 13 amino acids. Losses at the gene ends were 6 bases for V and 15 bases for J; bases not matched to a gene: 11. The germline V gene encodes CDR1 MDHEN and CDR2 SYDVKM.

V is TRBV11-3 and J is TRBJ2-1, with D unresolved. This CDR3 contains 12 residues. Trimming removed 4 bases from V and 7 bases from J, with 8 bases in between. Germline V lookup: CDR1 SGHNT, CDR2 YENEEA. CDR3 region: CASSWVSNEQFF. The CDR3 nucleotides are TGTGCCAGCAGCTGGGTTTCGAATGAGCAGTTCTTC.

The chain joins TRBV19 to TRBJ2-7; TRBD1 agrees at 7 bases. This CDR3 spans 13 amino acids. Germline V gene data show CDR1 as LNHDA and CDR2 as SQIVND (reference sequence). Losses at the gene ends were 11 bases for V and 2 bases for J; bases not matched to a gene: 9. CDR3 bases: TGTGCCGAATTCCGGGACAGAACCTACGAGCAGTACTTC. It yields the protein CAEFRDRTYEQYF.

This clonotype was seen a few times. The chain recombines TRBV19 with TRBJ1-5; 7 bases align to TRBD1. The length of the CDR3 is 14 residues. Germline V gene data show CDR1 as LNHDA and CDR2 as SQIVND (reference sequence). Trimming removed 10 bases from V and 0 bases from J; junction bases left unmatched: 6. DNA for the CDR3: TGTGCCACCGGATACAGGGGTAGCAATCAGCCCCAGCATTTT. This codes for CATGYRGSNQPQHF.

The rearrangement joins TRBV7-2 to TRBJ1-5; TRBD1 matches at 8 bases. The V segment lost 5 bases and the J segment 0 bases; nucleotides outside the gene matches: 18. Germline V gives CDR1 SGHTA, CDR2 FQGNSA. The CDR3 consists of 20 residues. The CDR3 here is CASSAHRRRGTGFSNQPQHF. The CDR3 coding sequence is TGTGCCAGCAGCGCCCACCGTCGGCGGGGGACAGGATTTAGCAATCAGCCCCAGCATTTT.

This clonotype was recorded many times. J is TRBJ2-2 and V is TRBV24-1; D possibly corresponds to TRBD2 (6 bases). The V gene lost 1 base and the J gene lost 2 bases, with 16 bases spanning the gap. The CDR3 covers 18 residues. Germline V gene data show CDR1 as KGHDR and CDR2 as SFDVKD. The CDR3 DNA follows: TGTGCCACCAGTGATTTCTCCGGGGAGGTCACCAACACCGGGGAGCTGTTTTTT. Translation gives CATSDFSGEVTNTGELFF.

CDR3 nucleotides: TGTGCCATCAGTGTCAGGAATGACAACACCGGGGAGCTGTTTTTT. Translated: CAISVRNDNTGELFF. The rearrangement joins TRBV10-3 to TRBJ2-2; D gene uncertain. There are 15 residues in the CDR3. CDR1 is ENHRY, CDR2 SYGVKD, per germline. V was cut by 4 bases and J by 2 bases, with 11 bases left in between.

Notes on this clonotype: The DNA is left out, because the CDR3 cannot be placed on it with certainty; the CDR3 is given as TCRdb lists it. The CDR3 spells CASPPTVSLMKNCFLAAPAEKLFF. V usage is TRBV12-3 or TRBV12-4 and J usage is TRBJ1-4; no check of the table's D call, TRBD1, against the DNA was made. The CDR3 has 24 amino acids, counting both end residues.

Many counts were recorded for this clonotype. V and J are TRBV29-1 and TRBJ1-1, with TRBD1 identical over 7 bases. V lost 6 bases to trimming and J lost 5 bases; unmatched junction nucleotides: 6. The V gene's germline CDR1 is SQVTM and CDR2 ANQGSEA. The CDR3 runs 12 residues. CDR3: CSVDSGGTEAFF. The CDR3 DNA follows: TGCAGCGTCGACTCAGGGGGTACTGAAGCTTTCTTT.

V is TRBV20-1 and J is TRBJ2-1, with D possibly TRBD2 on 5 matching bases. Germline-derived CDR1 and CDR2 are DFQATT and SNEGSKA (reference sequence). Between the trimmed V and J ends, which lost 6 bases and 0 bases, there was a span of 9 bases. This CDR3 region has 13 residues. CDR3: CSAGRGSYNEQFF. The CDR3 nucleotides are TGCAGTGCCGGACGGGGCTCCTACAATGAGCAGTTCTTC.

Points on this clonotype: A much larger clone differs from this one at a single base, so this may be a read error. The rearrangement uses TRBV7-3 and TRBJ2-5; the D gene could be TRBD1 or TRBD2 (5 bases each). The germline V gene encodes CDR1 SGHTA and CDR2 FQGTGA. There are 12 residues in the CDR3. CDR3 in amino acids: CACSPTRGPQYF. The CDR3 nucleotides read TGTGCCTGCAGCCCAACGAGGGGCCCCCAGTACTTC. Full variable domain (outside the CDR3, taken from reference TRBV7-3 and TRBJ2-5): GAGVSQTPSNKVTEKGKYVELRCDPISGHTALYWYRQSLGQGPEFLIYFQGTGAADDSGLPNDRFFAVRPEGSVSTLKIQRTERGDSAVYLCACSPTRGPQYFGPGTRLLVL.

This clonotype appeared a few times. V gene TRBV15 combines with J gene TRBJ1-2; tentatively, D is TRBD1 (5 bases). Trimming took off 0 bases at V and 8 bases at J, with 13 bases between the two ends. The CDR3 sequence is 14 residues long. Per the germline V gene, CDR1 is LNHNV and CDR2 is YYDKDF (reference sequence). CDR3: CATSREVGVVGYTF. In DNA, the CDR3 is TGTGCCACCAGCAGAGAGGTAGGGGTGGTCGGCTACACCTTC.

CDR3 protein: CASSLGLGGTDYTF. The DNA of the CDR3 is TGTGCCAGCAGCTTAGGCCTCGGGGGGACAGACTACACCTTC. V gene TRBV13 combines with J gene TRBJ1-2; 7 nucleotides agree with TRBD1. Germline V lookup: CDR1 PRHDT, CDR2 FYEKMQ (reference sequence). The CDR3 totals 14 residues. With 0 bases clipped from V and 10 bases from J, the junction kept 8 bases outside the gene matches. The whole variable domain, remainder taken from reference TRBV13 and TRBJ1-2, is AAGVIQSPRHLIKEKRETATLKCYPIPRHDTVYWYQQGPGQDPQFLISFYEKMQSDKGSIPDRFSAQQFSDYHSELNMSSLELGDSALYFCASSLGLGGTDYTFGSGTRLTVV.

V and J are TRBV19 and TRBJ2-7, with 7 bases that match TRBD1. CDR1 and CDR2 from the germline V gene are LNHDA and SQIVND (reference sequence). Germline trimming cut 4 bases from V and 3 bases from J; bases unmatched to any gene: 9. This CDR3 is built from 15 residues. The CDR3 is CASSTTRDSFYEQYF. CDR3 in DNA: TGTGCCAGTAGTACAACACGGGACAGCTTCTACGAGCAGTACTTC.

The chain carries TRBV7-2 and TRBJ1-5; D uncertain. From germline, CDR1 is SGHTA and CDR2 FQGNSA. The CDR3 contains 12 residues. With 5 bases removed from V and 9 bases from J, the gap between germline ends came to 11 bases. CDR3 amino acids: CASSQNEGPQHF. In DNA form, the CDR3 reads TGTGCCAGCAGCCAAAACGAGGGGCCCCAGCATTTT. The whole variable domain, filled in from reference TRBV7-2 and TRBJ1-5, reads GAGVSQSPSNKVTEKGKDVELRCDPISGHTALYWYRQSLGQGLEFLIYFQGNSAPDKSGLPSDRFSAERTGGSVSTLTIQRTQQEDSAVYLCASSQNEGPQHFGDGTRLSIL.

The sample holds many counts of this clonotype. This rearrangement joins TRBV6-2 or TRBV6-3 to TRBJ2-7; 8 bases fit TRBD2. Germline V gives CDR1 MNHEY, CDR2 SVGEGT. V trimming: 8 bases; J trimming: 5 bases; junction bases outside the gene matches: 11. This CDR3 has 14 amino acids. The CDR3 region is CASGSSAGGHEQYF. The CDR3 DNA reads TGTGCCAGCGGATCTAGTGCGGGAGGACACGAGCAGTACTTC.

The chain uses TRBV6-1 and TRBJ2-2; D might be TRBD2 (6 bases). Trimming removed 6 bases at V and 6 bases at J, with 17 bases between. CDR1 and CDR2 from the germline V gene are MNHNS and SASEGT. There are 15 residues in the CDR3. CDR3 bases: TGTGCCAGCAGCCCCGGGACTTATGGCCCCGGGGAGCTGTTTTTT. Translated: CASSPGTYGPGELFF.

The table lists this clonotype with a few counts. The V and J genes are TRBV6-1 and TRBJ2-7; TRBD2 aligns across 7 bases. The CDR3 runs to 15 residues. The junction had 11 bases not matched to a gene; V was cut back by 5 bases and J by 4 bases. The germline V gene encodes CDR1 MNHNS and CDR2 SASEGT. The CDR3 loop is CASSHAGVLRYEQYF. The CDR3 nucleotides read TGTGCCAGCAGTCACGCGGGAGTCCTTAGGTACGAGCAGTACTTC.